This T cell receptor beta chain was captured in a study of T cells in Graves' hyperthyroidism and ophthalmopathy. Study information: Specimen type is peripheral blood, collected at initial diagnosis prior to any treatment.

Patients aged 18 to 65 had newly diagnosed hyperthyroidism lasting under 2 months. A patient was excluded if there was uncontrolled infection, other autoimmune disease, pregnancy or lactation. Based on clinical symptoms, serum thyroxine and TRAb, thyroid ultrasound and orbital computed tomography, diagnoses were reached. Amplified TCR beta CDR3 regions came from RNA transcripts. HTBI primers were used for first-round RT-PCR of the TCR CDR3. Via MiXCR, TCRdb re-called the multiplex PCR reads, giving one row per CDR3 protein. The sample consists of around 380,000 distinct CDR3 sequences, about 13% of them appearing once. This clonotype was seen many times. Trimming removed 6 bases from V and 2 bases from J, with 11 bases in between. The germline V gene encodes CDR1 MDHEN and CDR2 SYDVKM. The CDR3 runs 13 residues.

Sequencing used blood. The chain recombines TRBV28 with TRBJ2-7; D is possibly TRBD1 or TRBD2 (5 bases each). This sequence originates from a man aged 25-40 years with Graves' hyperthyroidism that later progressed to Graves' ophthalmopathy. The CDR3 sequence: CASRLGGAYEQYF. The CDR3 bases are TGTGCCAGCAGGCTTGGGGGAGCCTACGAGCAGTACTTC.